This entry features one T cell receptor beta chain sequence. Its antigen is not known. Naive CD4+ cells were sorted as CD4+CD8-CD45RO-CD45RA+; naive CD8+ as CD8+CD4-CD45RA+CD27bright. Trimming removed 0 bases from V and 1 base from J, with 4 bases in between. Germline V gives CDR1 LGHNA, CDR2 YSLEER. The CDR3 totals 14 residues. TCR libraries were built from approximately 520 ng of total RNA by linear amplification. How the authors handled the data: Sequencing covered 70,000 to 95,000 rearranged alpha-chain transcripts across about 5 healthy donors. TCRdb re-called the reads through MiXCR, storing one row per CDR3 protein. These V and J calls derive from TCRdb rather than the authors' analysis. The sample records approximately 200,000 distinct CDR3 sequences, about four fifths being singletons. This sample is part of a study of healthy donors' naive CD4 and CD8 T cells. Study observations and caveats: About 13% of CD4/CD8 propensity variance appeared explained by V, J and CDR3 charge. Negatively charged CDR3s marked CD8+ lineage; positively charged CDR3s marked CD4+ lineage.

V gene TRBV4-3 combines with J gene TRBJ1-5; D not certain. The receptor was derived from a pool of human donors in good health; the sample pools cells from several healthy donors. Sequencing was performed on naive CD4+ and CD8+ T cells sorted from blood, pooled from several donors. CDR3 in DNA: TGCGCCAGCAGCCAAGATCGGAGCAATCAGCCCCAGCATTTT. Translating it yields CASSQDRSNQPQHF.